This section outlines one TCR beta chain sequence together with its context. Trimming left V 0 bases short and J 10 bases short, with 13 bases between. This CDR3 contains 13 residues. Germline CDR1 is SGDLS and CDR2 is YYNGEE. The people who gave samples were healthy Caucasians from Russia, aged about 6 to 100. It was with a sample-barcoded 5' primer and a J-beta primer mix that a second PCR of roughly 7 to 12 cycles was run. Via MiXCR, TCRdb re-called the 5' RACE reads, giving one row per CDR3 protein. The sample includes about 630,000 distinct CDR3 sequences, roughly 21% seen only once; the top ten take approximately 3.6%. The sample is drawn from a study of blood T cells in healthy people across ages.

The rearrangement joins TRBV9 to TRBJ1-1; D remains unclear. Sequencing was carried out using blood. The receptor's source is a man in his 70s in good health. CDR3: CASSVDALGIAFF. The CDR3 DNA follows: TGTGCCAGCAGCGTAGACGCACTAGGGATAGCTTTCTTT.